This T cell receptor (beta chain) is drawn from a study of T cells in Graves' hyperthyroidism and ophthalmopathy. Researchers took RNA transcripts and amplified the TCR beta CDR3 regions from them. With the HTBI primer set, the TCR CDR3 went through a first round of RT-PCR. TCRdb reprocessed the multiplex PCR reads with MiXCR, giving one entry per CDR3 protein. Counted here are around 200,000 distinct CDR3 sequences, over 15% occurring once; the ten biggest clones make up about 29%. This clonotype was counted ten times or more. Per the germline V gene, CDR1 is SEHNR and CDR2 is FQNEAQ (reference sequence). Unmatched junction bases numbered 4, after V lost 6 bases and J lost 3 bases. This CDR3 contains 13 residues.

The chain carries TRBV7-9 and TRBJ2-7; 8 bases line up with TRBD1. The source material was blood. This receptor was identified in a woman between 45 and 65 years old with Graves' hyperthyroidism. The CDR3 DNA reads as TGTGCCAGCAGGGAGGGGACAGGCTACGAGCAGTACTTC. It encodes CASREGTGYEQYF. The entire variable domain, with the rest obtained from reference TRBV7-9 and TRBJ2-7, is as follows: DTGVSQNPRHKITKRGQNVTFRCDPISEHNRLYWYRQTLGQGPEFLTYFQNEAQLEKSRLLSDRFSAERPKGSFSTLEIQRTEQGDSAMYLCASREGTGYEQYFGPGTRLTVT.